This T cell receptor beta chain was sequenced during a study of response to subunit inactivated influenza vaccine. The CDR3 covers 14 residues. Germline CDR1 and CDR2: SQVTM and ANQGSEA. The V gene lost 7 bases and the J gene lost 6 bases, with 22 bases spanning the gap. TCRdb re-called the RT-PCR reads through MiXCR, storing one row per CDR3 protein. Of 650,000 to 800,000 distinct CDR3 sequences listed, 14% are singletons. This specimen consisted of PBMCs from blood, obtained 14 to 15 days before vaccination. The receptor's source is a man between 50 and 59 years old who received an inactivated influenza vaccine. V and J are TRBV29-1 and TRBJ2-7; maybe TRBD2 (7 bases). CDR3: CSAGEGGPTSEQYF. The CDR3 DNA reads as TGCAGCGCCGGGGAGGGGGGACCGACCTCCGAGCAGTACTTC.